This TCR beta chain was identified in a study of regulatory T cells in long-lasting Graves disease. The overall study: Over-5-year antithyroid drug use with positive TSH receptor antibodies defined persistent Graves' disease in the study. Findings and limits, study-wide: New patients shared roughly 1,000 public clonotypes, fewer than the approximately 2,500 shared by persistent patients. It was possible that the small sample size reduced accuracy.

V was pared by 5 bases and J by 7 bases, with 16 bases between. The CDR3 contains 14 residues. Germline lookup yields CDR1 KGHDR and CDR2 SFDVKD. Notes on this clonotype: Its antigen is not identified. Since a much larger clone is just one base distant, this may be a read error.

Regarding time point: persistent/refractory GD, antithyroid drugs over 5 years with positive TRAb. PBMC-extracted RNA yielded the TCR library. Enrollment of patients was through an endocrinology department in Xi'an, China. To make TCR beta libraries, researchers used iRepertoire HTBI primers and Arm-PCR of CDR3 regions. TCRdb used MiXCR to reprocess the multiplex PCR reads, holding one entry per CDR3 protein. The table has about 470,000 distinct CDR3 sequences, 20% to 25% seen once. The sequencing used peripheral blood mononuclear cells (PBMCs), collected when the disease was refractory, from a patient treated with antithyroid drugs. This TCR was recovered from a female donor with Graves disease. The V gene is TRBV24-1, the J gene TRBJ1-2; D possibly corresponds to TRBD1 (5 bases). CDR3 coding DNA: TGTGCCACCAGTGGGGGCCAGCTTTTTGGTGGCTACACCTTC. Protein product: CATSGGQLFGGYTF.